These 26 T cell receptor beta chains share one sample of origin, sequenced in a study of beta chain features in type 1 diabetes (dated by TCRdb to 2016 to 2019). Library construction relied on the immunoSEQ multiplex PCR assay. The High Capacity cDNA Reverse Transcription Kit was used to reverse transcribe all of the isolated RNA, meaning that expressed TCRB transcripts were what got sequenced. The table comes from immuneACCESS by way of TCRdb, which keeps in-frame sequences with V and J called. Part of the clones is missing from these tables; in studies checked, under half for an unresolved V gene and the rest for unknown reasons. The sample includes about 930,000 clones, with about a sixth observed a single time. The ten biggest clones cover around 0.02% of the sample. The specimen sequenced was naive CD4+ T cells from blood. The sample's cell subset or site label, in plain terms: true naive CD4+ T cells. Every receptor here comes from a woman in her late teens or twenties in good health.

Only a few counts were recorded for this clone. The chain has TRBV27 and TRBJ1-4, with 8 bases identical to TRBD1. This CDR3 is 15 amino acids long. V gave up 5 bases and J gave up 6 bases; unmatched junction bases: 8. The germline gives CDR1 MNHEY, CDR2 SMNVEV (reference sequence). Here the CDR3 DNA reads TGTGCCAGCAGTCGCAGGGGGCTTGGGGATGAAAAACTGTTTTTT. Encoded protein: CASSRRGLGDEKLFF.

This chain joins TRBV11-1 and TRBJ2-7; D is unclear. Germline assignment: CDR1 SGHAT and CDR2 FQDESV (reference sequence). Trimming pared 6 bases from V and 7 bases from J, leaving 19 bases between. The CDR3 is 14 residues long. The CDR3 is CASRPRGQLGEQYF. In nucleotides, the CDR3 is TGTGCCAGCAGACCCCGTGGCCAGCTGGGGGAGCAGTACTTC.

In its sample, this clone was seen a few times. This chain joins TRBV28 and TRBJ2-1; TRBD2 is a possible D gene (5 bases). V was pared by 9 bases and J by 3 bases, with 9 bases between. Germline lookup yields CDR1 MDHEN and CDR2 SYDVKM. This CDR3 has 12 amino acids. CDR3 sequence reads: CASLGIYNEQFF. In nucleotides, the CDR3 is TGTGCCAGTCTCGGGATCTACAATGAGCAGTTCTTC.

This clone showed up just a few times. J is TRBJ2-7 and V is TRBV4-3, with 15 bases aligning to TRBD2. Germline assignment: CDR1 LGHNA and CDR2 YSLEER. The CDR3 runs 18 residues. V was pared by 4 bases and J by 2 bases, with 9 bases of the junction left unmatched. The CDR3 spells CASSPGLAGGPITYEQYF. The DNA for the CDR3 is TGCGCCAGCAGCCCCGGACTAGCGGGAGGGCCGATAACCTACGAGCAGTACTTC.

This clone turned up a few times. This chain connects TRBV6-1 to TRBJ2-3; 8 nucleotides align to TRBD2. V dropped 1 base and J dropped 6; count of bases not matched to a gene: 9. Germline CDR1 is MNHNS and CDR2 is SASEGT. CDR3 length: 16 residues. For the CDR3, the DNA is TGTGCCAGCAGTGAAGTAGCAGCGGGAGCCGGGGATACGCAGTATTTT. Translated: CASSEVAAGAGDTQYF.

V is TRBV4-3 and J is TRBJ2-2; 8 nucleotides align to TRBD2. The trim removed 3 bases at V and 0 bases at J, leaving 6 bases unmatched. The CDR3 covers 17 residues. Per germline, CDR1 LGHNA and CDR2 YSLEER. The CDR3 region is CASSHLAGFPNTGELFF. CDR3 coding DNA: TGCGCCAGCAGCCACTTAGCGGGATTTCCGAACACCGGGGAGCTGTTTTTT.

This clone has a handful of counts. V gene TRBV7-9 combines with J gene TRBJ2-1; a possible D gene is TRBD2 (6 bases). The CDR3 spans 17 residues. CDR1 is SEHNR, CDR2 FQNEAQ, per germline (reference sequence). Trimming cost V 3 bases and J 6 bases, with 21 bases left between them. The CDR3 bases are TGTGCCAGCAGCTTCATACCGGGACTTGGAATTGGCAATGAGCAGTTCTTC. Its translation is CASSFIPGLGIGNEQFF. The full variable domain, its missing parts supplied by reference TRBV7-9 and TRBJ2-1, is DTGVSQNPRHKITKRGQNVTFRCDPISEHNRLYWYRQTLGQGPEFLTYFQNEAQLEKSRLLSDRFSAERPKGSFSTLEIQRTEQGDSAMYLCASSFIPGLGIGNEQFFGPGTRLTVL.

The V and J genes are TRBV19 and TRBJ2-7; 12 bases match TRBD2. The CDR3 is 16 amino acids. Germline V lookup: CDR1 LNHDA, CDR2 SQIVND (reference sequence). V trimming: 5 bases; J trimming: 2 bases; junction bases outside the gene matches: 7. CDR3 DNA sequence: TGTGCCAGTAGTCCCCGGACTAGCGGGGCAACCTACGAGCAGTACTTC. Protein: CASSPRTSGATYEQYF.

This clone has a handful of counts. The chain uses TRBV28 and TRBJ2-1, with D perhaps assigned TRBD1 or TRBD2 (5 bases each). CDR3 length: 11 amino acids. Trimming removed 6 bases from V and 9 bases from J, with 9 bases in between. Germline V gene sequence: CDR1 MDHEN, CDR2 SYDVKM. CDR3 protein: CASRQRGEQFF. CDR3 coding DNA: TGTGCCAGCAGGCAGAGGGGTGAGCAGTTCTTC.

The genes are TRBV9 and TRBJ2-3, with TRBD2 matching 15 bases. V trimming: 5 bases; J trimming: 2 bases; junction bases outside the gene matches: 6. Germline-derived CDR1 and CDR2 are SGDLS and YYNGEE. This CDR3 contains 17 residues. CDR3 in amino acids: CASSRRTSGRATDTQYF. CDR3 nucleotide sequence: TGTGCCAGCAGTCGTCGGACTAGCGGGAGGGCCACAGATACGCAGTATTTT. The variable domain in full, with the rest retrieved from reference TRBV9 and TRBJ2-3, is DSGVTQTPKHLITATGQRVTLRCSPRSGDLSVYWYQQSLDQGLQFLIQYYNGEERAKGNILERFSAQQFPDLHSELNLSSLELGDSALYFCASSRRTSGRATDTQYFGPGTRLTVL.

A few counts support this clone. The genes are TRBV28 and TRBJ1-2; D is ambiguous. CDR3 length: 11 residues. Germline-derived CDR1 and CDR2 are MDHEN and SYDVKM. Trimming took off 3 bases at V and 7 bases at J, with 6 bases between the two ends. The CDR3 nucleotides are TGTGCCAGCAGTTTTGAGGGTGGCTACACCTTC. Protein sequence: CASSFEGGYTF.

This clone was detected a few times. This chain uses TRBV27 with TRBJ1-5; D uncertain. V lost 7 bases and J 0 bases, leaving 13 bases between the germline ends. CDR1 is MNHEY, CDR2 SMNVEV, per germline (reference sequence). The CDR3 has 15 residues. The CDR3 sequence: CASKQQHSSNQPQHF. The CDR3 DNA follows: TGTGCCAGCAAGCAACAGCACAGTAGCAATCAGCCCCAGCATTTT.

This clone was counted only a few times. The chain couples TRBV13 to TRBJ1-4; TRBD1 aligns across 7 bases. This CDR3 spans 14 amino acids. Unmatched junction bases numbered 3, after V lost 3 bases and J lost 5 bases. Germline CDR1 and CDR2: PRHDT and FYEKMQ (reference sequence). The CDR3 DNA reads as TGTGCCAGCAGCTTTCGAGGGGGCAATGAAAAACTGTTTTTT. It yields the protein CASSFRGGNEKLFF.

On this clone: Sequence at one end of the junction differs from germline and may be a read error. This chain connects TRBV6-5 to TRBJ2-3; 8 bases align to TRBD2. Germline V gene lookup returns CDR1 MNHEY and CDR2 SVGAGI. This CDR3 has 15 amino acids. The CDR3 sequence: CASRYSREAEGTQYF. CDR3 coding DNA: TGTGCCAGCAGGTACTCGCGGGAGGCGGAGGGTACGCAGTATTTT.

The genes are TRBV2 and TRBJ2-1, with 13 bases identical to TRBD2. Germline V lookup: CDR1 SNHLY, CDR2 FYNNEI. J was trimmed by 4 bases and V by 6 bases; bases with no gene match: 6. This CDR3 is 16 amino acids long. The CDR3 DNA is TGTGCCAGCAGGAGGACTAGCGGGGGTACTTACAATGAGCAGTTCTTC. It encodes CASRRTSGGTYNEQFF.

On this clone itself: The identical CDR3 is also encoded by other nucleotide sequences in the sample. The chain employs TRBV6-1 and TRBJ2-2; D is undetermined. The CDR3 contains 15 residues. V lost 3 bases, J lost 0 bases, and 8 bases lay in between. Germline CDR1 and CDR2: MNHNS and SASEGT. The CDR3 loop is CASSEGSANTGELFF. In DNA, the CDR3 is TGTGCCAGCAGTGAGGGTTCCGCGAACACCGGGGAGCTGTTTTTT.

This clone turned up a few times. CDR3 nucleotide sequence: TGCGCCAGCAGCTTGCAGGGGACAGTTCAGCAAGAGACCCAGTACTTC. This gives the protein CASSLQGTVQQETQYF. The chain couples TRBV5-1 to TRBJ2-5; TRBD1 agrees at 7 bases. V shed 1 base and J 2 bases; nucleotides not matched to a gene: 8. The CDR3 is 16 amino acids. Germline CDR1 SGHRS, CDR2 YFSETQ.

V gene TRBV7-2 combines with J gene TRBJ1-2; no firm D call. Germline V CDR1 and CDR2: SGHTA, FQGNSA. V was pared by 1 base and J by 4 bases, with 10 bases between. The CDR3 totals 14 residues. The CDR3 reads CASSLESTSYGYTF. CDR3 sequence (DNA): TGTGCCAGCAGCTTAGAGTCAACTTCCTATGGCTACACCTTC. Supplemented by reference TRBV7-2 and TRBJ1-2, the full variable domain reads GAGVSQSPSNKVTEKGKDVELRCDPISGHTALYWYRQSLGQGLEFLIYFQGNSAPDKSGLPSDRFSAERTGGSVSTLTIQRTQQEDSAVYLCASSLESTSYGYTFGSGTRLTVV.

The chain is built from TRBV7-9 and TRBJ1-5, with TRBD1 identical over 8 bases. J was trimmed by 3 bases and V by 5 bases; bases with no gene match: 6. The CDR3 loop spans 15 amino acids. Per germline, CDR1 SEHNR and CDR2 FQNEAQ (reference sequence). The CDR3 is CASSPGQGYNQPQHF. The CDR3, as DNA: TGTGCCAGCAGCCCAGGACAGGGCTACAATCAGCCCCAGCATTTT.

The gene calls are TRBV6-5 and TRBJ2-1; a weak D match, TRBD2 (5 bases). The germline V and J ends were trimmed by 4 bases and 0 bases, with 10 bases remaining between them. Germline V gene data show CDR1 as MNHEY and CDR2 as SVGAGI. This CDR3 comprises 15 residues. The CDR3 loop is CASSLEGSSYNEQFF. The DNA for the CDR3 is TGTGCCAGCAGTTTAGAGGGAAGCTCCTACAATGAGCAGTTCTTC.

V and J are TRBV29-1 and TRBJ2-7, with 9 bases matching TRBD2. V dropped 4 bases and J dropped 1; count of bases not matched to a gene: 8. The germline V gene has CDR1 SQVTM and CDR2 ANQGSEA. The CDR3 runs to 15 residues. Here the CDR3 reads CSVAKGGRASYEQYF. CDR3 sequence (DNA): TGCAGCGTTGCAAAGGGCGGGAGGGCGTCCTACGAGCAGTACTTC.

CDR3 DNA: TGTGCCAGCAGCCCTAGCGGGAGCCCCCAGGATACGCAGTATTTT. Its translation is CASSPSGSPQDTQYF. The chain joins TRBV7-2 to TRBJ2-3; 10 bases map to TRBD2. Germline CDR1 SGHTA, CDR2 FQGNSA. Trimming removed 5 bases from V and 6 bases from J; junction bases left unmatched: 8. The CDR3 has 15 residues.

This clone has a handful of counts. V and J are TRBV7-3 and TRBJ2-1, with D perhaps given as TRBD1 or TRBD2 (6 bases each). CDR1 is SGHTA and CDR2 is FQGTGA in the germline V gene. V was cut by 5 bases and J by 4 bases, with 21 bases left in between. This CDR3 comprises 17 residues. CDR3 sequence reads: CASSPTGRLGIYNEQFF. CDR3 nucleotide sequence: TGTGCCAGCAGCCCAACAGGGCGACTAGGGATATACAATGAGCAGTTCTTC.

The chain uses TRBV18 and TRBJ1-1; no definite D call. Germline CDR1 KGHSH, CDR2 LQKENI. This CDR3 has 14 amino acids. The germline V and J ends were trimmed by 8 bases and 0 bases, with 13 bases remaining between them. CDR3 nucleotides: TGTGCCAGCACGGTAAGGACGGTGAACACTGAAGCTTTCTTT. It is translated as CASTVRTVNTEAFF.

V and J are TRBV9 and TRBJ1-1; tentatively, D is TRBD1 (6 bases). The CDR3 has 15 residues. V dropped 3 bases and J dropped 3 bases, with 15 bases sitting between them. Germline V gene lookup returns CDR1 SGDLS and CDR2 YYNGEE. The CDR3 protein is CASSARPRGDTEAFF. The CDR3, as DNA: TGTGCCAGCAGCGCCCGTCCAAGGGGGGACACTGAAGCTTTCTTT.

Turning to this clone: Other DNA sequences in this specimen translate into the identical CDR3. The J gene is TRBJ2-3, the V gene TRBV5-1; 8 positions match TRBD2. The germline CDR1 and CDR2 sequences are SGHRS and YFSETQ. J was trimmed by 1 base and V by 2 bases; bases with no gene match: 0. The CDR3 sequence is 14 residues long. The CDR3 reads CASSLLAGTDTQYF. CDR3 nucleotides: TGCGCCAGCAGCTTACTAGCGGGCACAGATACGCAGTATTTT.